Below are 10 T cell receptor beta chains sequenced from a single sample in a study of T cell changes during pregnancy in multiple sclerosis. Method: immunoSEQ multiplex PCR; TCRdb's copy keeps in-frame clones and lacks some. Of some 54,000 clones listed, roughly 94% are singletons. Sequencing was performed on CD8+ T cells from peripheral blood mononuclear cells, taken in the third trimester of pregnancy. These receptors came from a female donor with multiple sclerosis, enrolled in a pregnancy study.

V is TRBV6-1 and J is TRBJ2-3; TRBD2 agrees at 9 bases. V lost 2 bases to trimming and J lost 2 bases; unmatched junction nucleotides: 8. This CDR3 has 17 amino acids. Germline V gene data show CDR1 as MNHNS and CDR2 as SASEGT. DNA for the CDR3: TGTGCCAGCAGTGAATGGGATGCTAGCGGGATCACAGATACGCAGTATTTT. Its protein product is CASSEWDASGITDTQYF.

The chain links TRBV19 to TRBJ2-2, with TRBD1 matching 8 bases. CDR1 is LNHDA and CDR2 is SQIVND in the germline V gene (reference sequence). This CDR3 contains 16 residues. The ends lost 5 bases at V and 2 bases at J; junction bases unmatched: 7. CDR3 bases: TGTGCCAGTAGTTTACCGGACAGGGAAAACACCGGGGAGCTGTTTTTT. Translated: CASSLPDRENTGELFF.

Many counts were recorded for this clone. The chain recombines TRBV6-1 with TRBJ2-3; 12 bases line up with TRBD2. The V gene end was trimmed by 4 bases and the J gene end by 4 bases; junction bases not matched to a gene: 0. Germline V gene lookup returns CDR1 MNHNS and CDR2 SASEGT. The CDR3 totals 14 residues. DNA for the CDR3: TGTGCCAGCAGTGGACTAGCGGGAGCAGATACGCAGTATTTT. The encoded protein is CASSGLAGADTQYF.

CDR3: CASSLGLARWEQYF. CDR3 DNA sequence: TGTGCCAGCAGCTTGGGACTAGCTAGGTGGGAGCAGTACTTC. The J gene is TRBJ2-7, the V gene TRBV5-6, with TRBD2 matching 7 bases. The germline V gene encodes CDR1 SGHDT and CDR2 YYEEEE. The CDR3 is made up of 14 amino acids. The junction had 7 bases not matched to a gene; V was cut back by 0 bases and J by 7 bases.

CDR3 in DNA: TGTGCCAGCCGGAGGTGGCTGGGAACAGAGGGTTATACGCAGTATTTT. This encodes CASRRWLGTEGYTQYF. The chain carries TRBV2 and TRBJ2-3, with D perhaps matching TRBD2 (5 bases). The CDR3 is made up of 16 amino acids. V was cut by 8 bases and J by 7 bases, with 25 bases left in between. Germline V lookup: CDR1 SNHLY, CDR2 FYNNEI. Drawing the rest from reference TRBV2 and TRBJ2-3, the complete variable domain is EPEVTQTPSHQVTQMGQEVILRCVPISNHLYFYWYRQILGQKVEFLVSFYNNEISEKSEIFDDQFSVERPDGSNFTLKIRSTKLEDSAMYFCASRRWLGTEGYTQYFGPGTRLTVL.

In this sample, this clone turned up once. The CDR3 DNA reads as TGTGCCAGCAGTTTAGAGGGTCAGCCCCAGCATTTT. This codes for CASSLEGQPQHF. This chain joins TRBV27 and TRBJ1-5, with D hard to call. The CDR3 contains 12 residues. Germline CDR1 and CDR2: MNHEY and SMNVEV (reference sequence). Trimming stripped 2 bases from V and 6 bases from J, with 5 bases between.

The rearrangement joins TRBV10-3 to TRBJ2-7, with a possible D match to TRBD1 (5 bases). CDR1 is ENHRY, CDR2 SYGVKD, per germline. Trimming took 2 bases from V and 6 from J, leaving 8 bases between them. The CDR3 runs 12 residues. The CDR3 coding sequence is TGTGCCATCAGTGAGAAGGGGCTCGAGCAGTACTTC. Protein sequence: CAISEKGLEQYF.

The V gene is TRBV19, the J gene TRBJ2-7, with TRBD1 identical over 9 bases. The CDR3 spans 17 residues. The germline V gene encodes CDR1 LNHDA and CDR2 SQIVND (reference sequence). The trim removed 4 bases at V and 3 bases at J, leaving 13 bases unmatched. The CDR3 spells CASSTSAGTGTHYEQYF. CDR3 coding DNA: TGTGCCAGTAGTACAAGTGCCGGGACAGGGACTCACTACGAGCAGTACTTC.

The chain has TRBV4-1 and TRBJ2-5; possible D gene TRBD1, 6 bases. CDR3 length: 15 residues. Germline V CDR1 and CDR2: MGHRA, YSYEKL. V dropped 3 bases and J dropped 6 bases, with 17 bases sitting between them. The CDR3 DNA reads TGCGCCAGCAGCCAGGAAATGGGACAATTAAAGACCCAGTACTTC. This gives the protein CASSQEMGQLKTQYF.

The chain combines TRBV4-1 with TRBJ2-3, with D perhaps matching TRBD1 (5 bases). CDR3 size: 16 residues. The germline gives CDR1 MGHRA, CDR2 YSYEKL. Trimming stripped 0 bases from V and 6 bases from J, with 16 bases between. The CDR3 region has the DNA TGCGCCAGCAGCCAAGAAACAGGCGAGATACGGGATACGCAGTATTTT. It encodes CASSQETGEIRDTQYF.